The table lists the clone carrying this T cell receptor (beta chain) with a few counts. This CDR3 fails to terminate in the conserved phenylalanine or tryptophan, so it likely reflects a read error. This sample is drawn from a study of tumor-infiltrating lymphocytes in primary liver carcinoma. cDNA specific to TCR beta was made from around 470 ng of total RNA, with a constant-region primer employed for priming. Libraries for TCR beta were built through three nested multiplex PCR rounds, which together made up a slightly modified ARM-PCR procedure. Two initial PCR rounds of roughly 10 cycles each paired TRBV1-TRBV30 forward primers with a C-beta reverse primer. A single record per CDR3 protein comes from TCRdb applying MiXCR to the multiplex PCR reads. The data hold roughly 30,000 distinct CDR3 sequences, with around 71% observed a single time. Without any cell sorting, roughly 20-33 mg of bulk tissue yielded co-extracted RNA and DNA.

The V end was cut by 1 base, the J end by 7 bases, with 17 bases between. Germline CDR1 reads SEHNR; CDR2 reads FQNEAQ (reference sequence). CDR3 length equals 16 residues. The TCR sequence derives from a woman aged 30 to 39 with primary liver carcinoma and hepatitis B virus infection. The V gene is TRBV7-9, the J gene TRBJ2-1, with D tentatively TRBD2 (5 bases). The specimen was liver tumor tissue from sampling region 3. Subset defined: tumor region T3, left-lateral pole. In DNA, the CDR3 is TGTGCCAGCAGCTTAGGGACCAGCGGAGCTAGGAATGAGCAGTTCCTC. The encoded protein is CASSLGTSGARNEQFL.